These 22 T cell receptor beta chains came from one sample sequenced in a study of Ad26.COV2.S vaccination and SARS-CoV-2 variants. Libraries were prepared by immunoSEQ multiplex PCR; TCRdb keeps only in-frame clonotypes and omits some of them. This repertoire shows around 450,000 clones, over 75% found once; its top ten account for 9% to 15%. Described treatment: roughly 19 received Ad26.COV2.S at low or high dose, single or two shots; 5 received placebo; per-sample allocation not given. Material that was analyzed had been drawn on day 63 after the first vaccine or placebo injection. The sample consisted of peripheral blood, taken in a trial of Ad26.COV2.S vaccine versus placebo. The receptors come from a person aged 18-65 years who received the Ad26.COV2.S COVID-19 vaccine or a placebo.

Regarding this clone: This sample also contains other DNA sequences that code for the same CDR3. The chain has TRBV7-3 and TRBJ2-3; D unclear. Looked up from germline, CDR1 is SGHTA and CDR2 is FQGTGA. Between the trimmed V and J ends, which lost 1 base and 4 bases, there was a span of 6 bases. The CDR3 runs to 13 residues. CDR3 residues: CASSLKGADTQYF. DNA for the CDR3: TGTGCCAGCAGCTTAAAGGGCGCAGATACGCAGTATTTT.

This chain uses TRBV28 with TRBJ1-3; D uncertain. The germline V and J ends were trimmed by 6 bases and 2 bases, with 5 bases remaining between them. From germline, CDR1 is MDHEN and CDR2 SYDVKM. The CDR3 is 12 amino acids. The chain's CDR3 is CASSQAGNTIYF. The CDR3 nucleotides read TGTGCCAGCAGCCAGGCTGGAAACACCATATATTTT.

The rearrangement joins TRBV4-3 to TRBJ2-3; D is unresolved. The V and J ends lost 2 bases and 1 base respectively, with 10 bases between them. CDR1 is LGHNA and CDR2 is YSLEER in the germline V gene. The CDR3 has 15 amino acids. CDR3 nucleotides: TGCGCCAGCAGCCAATTGGTTTGGGGCACAGATACGCAGTATTTT. It codes for CASSQLVWGTDTQYF.

The chain carries TRBV10-3 and TRBJ2-7, with 12 bases aligning to TRBD1. In germline, CDR1 is ENHRY, CDR2 SYGVKD. The CDR3 length is 16 residues. V lost 5 bases, J lost 5 bases, and 10 bases stayed unmatched. The CDR3 coding sequence is TGTGCCATCAGTAAAAAACCGGGACAGGGGGCCAACGAGCAGTACTTC. Translation gives CAISKKPGQGANEQYF.

CDR3 bases: TGTGCCAGCAGGCAAGGAGGCTGGGAGCTGTTTTTT. Its translation: CASRQGGWELFF. J is TRBJ2-2 and V is TRBV12-3 or TRBV12-4, with a weak D call TRBD2 (5 bases). CDR3 length equals 12 residues. The germline V and J ends were trimmed by 6 bases and 9 bases, with 11 bases remaining between them.

The V call is TRBV9, the J call TRBJ1-2, with a weak D call TRBD1 (6 bases). V was cut by 8 bases and J by 6 bases, with 11 bases left in between. CDR3 length: 11 amino acids. The germline CDR1 and CDR2 sequences are SGDLS and YYNGEE. Here the CDR3 reads CASSGAHGYTF. CDR3 sequence (DNA): TGTGCCAGTTCGGGGGCCCATGGCTACACCTTC.

J is TRBJ1-5 and V is TRBV28; no clear D. This CDR3 spans 14 amino acids. CDR1 MDHEN and CDR2 SYDVKM come from the germline V gene. V was clipped by 4 bases and J by 2 bases, with 9 bases between them. The DNA of the CDR3 is TGTGCCAGCAGTTGGGCAGCCGGCAATCAGCCCCAGCATTTT. Residues: CASSWAAGNQPQHF.

The chain couples TRBV27 to TRBJ2-2; D unclear. The CDR3 sequence is 16 residues long. Trimming cost V 6 bases and J 0 bases, with 14 bases left between them. The germline CDR1 and CDR2 sequences are MNHEY and SMNVEV (reference sequence). In nucleotides, the CDR3 is TGTGCCAGCAGCCGCAACTCCGCCCCGAACACCGGGGAGCTGTTTTTT. It is translated as CASSRNSAPNTGELFF.

The chain recombines TRBV4-3 with TRBJ2-3; 9 nucleotides match TRBD2. Germline trimming cut 0 bases from V and 0 bases from J; bases unmatched to any gene: 10. This CDR3 region has 19 residues. CDR1 LGHNA and CDR2 YSLEER come from the germline V gene. The CDR3 coding sequence is TGCGCCAGCAGCCAAGATGACGCGATTCTAGCGGGGAGCACAGATACGCAGTATTTT. Its translation: CASSQDDAILAGSTDTQYF.

With regard to this clone: Other DNA sequences in the sample encode the same CDR3. V and J are TRBV30 and TRBJ2-7; possibly TRBD1 for D (5 bases). Germline CDR1 is GTSNPN and CDR2 is SVGIG (reference sequence). CDR3 size: 11 residues. The V end lost 3 bases, the J end lost 4 bases, and 7 bases lay between the germline ends. In DNA form, the CDR3 reads TGTGCCTGGAGCCAGGGATACGAGCAGTACTTC. Translated, it gives CAWSQGYEQYF.

Only a few counts were recorded for this clone. V usage is TRBV27 and J usage is TRBJ1-1, with TRBD1 matching over 8 bases. Germline V gene sequence: CDR1 MNHEY, CDR2 SMNVEV (reference sequence). Unmatched junction bases numbered 2, after V lost 5 bases and J lost 6 bases. The CDR3 runs to 12 residues. The CDR3 DNA reads TGTGCCAGCAGTGGACAGGGCCCTGAAGCTTTCTTT. Translating gives CASSGQGPEAFF.

This clone has just a few counts. Distinct nucleotide sequences in the sample also encode this CDR3. The chain links TRBV18 to TRBJ2-7; D possibly corresponds to TRBD1 (5 bases). CDR3 length equals 13 residues. Germline CDR1 KGHSH, CDR2 LQKENI. V lost 3 bases and J lost 3, with 9 bases in between. CDR3 coding DNA: TGTGCCAGCTCACCGGGTAGGGGCTACGAGCAGTACTTC. As protein: CASSPGRGYEQYF.

This rearrangement joins TRBV28 to TRBJ2-7; unclear D gene. Trimming pared 4 bases from V and 3 bases from J, leaving 13 bases between. This CDR3 comprises 14 residues. The germline gives CDR1 MDHEN, CDR2 SYDVKM. CDR3 DNA: TGTGCCAGCAGTTATCAGGATACGGTCTACGAGCAGTACTTC. Residues: CASSYQDTVYEQYF. The full variable domain, rest sourced from reference TRBV28 and TRBJ2-7, is DVKVTQSSRYLVKRTGEKVFLECVQDMDHENMFWYRQDPGLGLRLIYFSYDVKMKEKGDIPEGYSVSREKKERFSLILESASTNQTSMYLCASSYQDTVYEQYFGPGTRLTVT.

The genes are TRBV14 and TRBJ2-7; D remains unclear. Looked up from germline, CDR1 is SGHDN and CDR2 is FVKESK. The length of the CDR3 is 14 residues. Trimming cost V 1 base and J 0 bases, with 7 bases left between them. CDR3 loop: CASSQAGVSYEQYF. The CDR3 coding sequence is TGTGCCAGCAGCCAAGCAGGAGTCTCCTACGAGCAGTACTTC.

The chain links TRBV5-1 to TRBJ2-3, with D possibly being TRBD2 (6 bases). Per germline, CDR1 SGHRS and CDR2 YFSETQ. The germline V and J ends were trimmed by 0 bases and 5 bases, with 7 bases remaining between them. The CDR3 is made up of 13 amino acids. The CDR3 region has the DNA TGCGCCAGCAGCTTGGAGACTAGAGATACGCAGTATTTT. Translation gives CASSLETRDTQYF.

The count of this clone is one. The rearrangement links TRBV24-1 to TRBJ2-5, with D possibly TRBD1 on 7 matching bases. This CDR3 is 17 amino acids long. The V gene lost 4 bases and the J gene lost 5 bases, with 22 bases spanning the gap. CDR1 and CDR2 (germline): KGHDR, SFDVKD. The CDR3 DNA sequence: TGTGCCACCAGTGACCCGTATAGACAGGGAGGTGAGGAGACCCAGTACTTC. Encoded protein: CATSDPYRQGGEETQYF.

The V gene is TRBV7-3, the J gene TRBJ2-5; D may be TRBD2 (6 bases). Between the trimmed V and J ends, which lost 5 bases and 4 bases, there was a span of 14 bases. Looked up from germline, CDR1 is SGHTA and CDR2 is FQGTGA. The CDR3 is made up of 14 amino acids. The CDR3 loop reads CASSPRSGVETQYF. The CDR3 nucleotides are TGTGCCAGCAGCCCCCGGTCGGGGGTAGAGACCCAGTACTTC.

The gene calls are TRBV7-7 and TRBJ2-2; 11 positions match TRBD2. Germline V gene data show CDR1 as SSHAT and CDR2 as FNYEAQ (reference sequence). The CDR3 has 18 amino acids. Losses at the gene ends were 5 bases for V and 2 bases for J; bases not matched to a gene: 10. In DNA form, the CDR3 reads TGTGCCAGCAGCCTCCGAACCGGGACTAGCGGTAACACCGGGGAGCTGTTTTTT. As protein: CASSLRTGTSGNTGELFF.

This clone appeared a single time. The genes are TRBV27 and TRBJ2-6, with 7 bases matching TRBD1. Looked up from germline, CDR1 is MNHEY and CDR2 is SMNVEV (reference sequence). This CDR3 spans 18 amino acids. The trim removed 3 bases at V and 0 bases at J, leaving 8 bases unmatched. The CDR3 DNA is TGTGCCAGCAGTTTCGATGGACAGGACCTCTCTGGGGCCAACGTCCTGACTTTC. It is translated as CASSFDGQDLSGANVLTF.

This chain links TRBV11-2 with TRBJ2-2, with unresolved D. Deletions cut 6 bases from V and 1 base from J, with 9 bases between. This CDR3 is built from 14 residues. Germline V gives CDR1 SGHAT, CDR2 FQNNGV. The CDR3 loop is CASRLVRNTGELFF. The CDR3 region has the DNA TGTGCCAGCAGGCTAGTGAGGAACACCGGGGAGCTGTTTTTT.

The J gene is TRBJ2-1, the V gene TRBV27, with a weak D call TRBD1 (6 bases). CDR1 is MNHEY and CDR2 is SMNVEV in the germline V gene (reference sequence). Trimming stripped 7 bases from V and 0 bases from J, with 13 bases between. The CDR3 has 15 residues. In DNA form, the CDR3 reads TGTGCCAGCACCAGGACAGAGAGCTCCTACAATGAGCAGTTCTTC. Its protein is CASTRTESSYNEQFF.

This chain joins TRBV7-9 and TRBJ2-1; D possibly corresponds to TRBD2 (5 bases). V lost 0 bases and J 6 bases, leaving 9 bases between the germline ends. Germline loops: CDR1 SEHNR, CDR2 FQNEAQ (reference sequence). The CDR3 loop spans 14 amino acids. CDR3 coding DNA: TGTGCCAGCAGCTTAGCCGGACTGCCCAATGAGCAGTTCTTC. Amino acid sequence: CASSLAGLPNEQFF.